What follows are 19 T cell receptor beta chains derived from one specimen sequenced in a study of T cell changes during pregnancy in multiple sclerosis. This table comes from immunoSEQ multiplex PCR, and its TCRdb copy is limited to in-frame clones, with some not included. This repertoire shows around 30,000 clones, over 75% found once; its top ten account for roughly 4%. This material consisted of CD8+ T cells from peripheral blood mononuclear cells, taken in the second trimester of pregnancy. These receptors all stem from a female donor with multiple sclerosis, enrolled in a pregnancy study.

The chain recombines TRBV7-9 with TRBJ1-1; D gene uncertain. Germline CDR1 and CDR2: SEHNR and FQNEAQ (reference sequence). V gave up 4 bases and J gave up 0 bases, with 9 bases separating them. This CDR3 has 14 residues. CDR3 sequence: CASSSRVMNTEAFF. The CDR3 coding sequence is TGTGCCAGCAGCTCGAGGGTAATGAACACTGAAGCTTTCTTT.

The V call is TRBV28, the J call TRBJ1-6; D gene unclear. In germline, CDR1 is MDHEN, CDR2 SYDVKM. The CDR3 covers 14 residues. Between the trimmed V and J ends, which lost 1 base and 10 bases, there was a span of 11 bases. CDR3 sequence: CASSLSVELSPLHF. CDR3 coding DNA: TGTGCCAGCAGTTTATCTGTTGAGTTGTCACCCCTCCACTTT. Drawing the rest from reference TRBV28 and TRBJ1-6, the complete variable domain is DVKVTQSSRYLVKRTGEKVFLECVQDMDHENMFWYRQDPGLGLRLIYFSYDVKMKEKGDIPEGYSVSREKKERFSLILESASTNQTSMYLCASSLSVELSPLHFGNGTRLTVT.

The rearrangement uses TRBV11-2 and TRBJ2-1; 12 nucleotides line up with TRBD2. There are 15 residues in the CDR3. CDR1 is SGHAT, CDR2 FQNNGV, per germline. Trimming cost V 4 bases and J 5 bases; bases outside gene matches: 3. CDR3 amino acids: CASSSLAGGNNEQFF. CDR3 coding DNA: TGTGCCAGCAGCTCACTAGCGGGAGGCAACAATGAGCAGTTCTTC.

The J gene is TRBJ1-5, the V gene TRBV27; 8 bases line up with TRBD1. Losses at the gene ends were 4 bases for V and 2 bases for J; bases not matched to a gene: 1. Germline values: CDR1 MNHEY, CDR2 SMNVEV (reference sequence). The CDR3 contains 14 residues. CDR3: CASSSGQGNQPQHF. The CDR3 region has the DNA TGTGCCAGCAGTTCGGGACAGGGCAATCAGCCCCAGCATTTT.

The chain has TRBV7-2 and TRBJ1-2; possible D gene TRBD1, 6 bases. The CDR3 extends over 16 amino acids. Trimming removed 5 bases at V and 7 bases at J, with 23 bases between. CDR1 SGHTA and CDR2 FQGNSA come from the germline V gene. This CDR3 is CASSPHLWAGDVGYTF. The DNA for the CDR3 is TGTGCCAGCAGCCCCCACTTATGGGCAGGGGATGTTGGCTACACCTTC.

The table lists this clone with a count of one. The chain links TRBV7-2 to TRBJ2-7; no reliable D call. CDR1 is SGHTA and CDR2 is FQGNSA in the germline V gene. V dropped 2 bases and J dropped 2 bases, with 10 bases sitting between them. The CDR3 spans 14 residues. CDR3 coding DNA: TGTGCCAGCAGCTTAATCACATTCCCCTACGAGCAGTACTTC. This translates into CASSLITFPYEQYF. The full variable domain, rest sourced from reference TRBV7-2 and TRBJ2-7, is GAGVSQSPSNKVTEKGKDVELRCDPISGHTALYWYRQSLGQGLEFLIYFQGNSAPDKSGLPSDRFSAERTGGSVSTLTIQRTQQEDSAVYLCASSLITFPYEQYFGPGTRLTVT.

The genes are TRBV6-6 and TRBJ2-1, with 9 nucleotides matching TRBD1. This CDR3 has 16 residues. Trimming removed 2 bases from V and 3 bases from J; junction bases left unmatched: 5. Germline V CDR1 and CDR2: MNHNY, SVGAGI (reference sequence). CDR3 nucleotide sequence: TGTGCCAGCAGTTACCGCGACAGGGGGAACTACAATGAGCAGTTCTTC. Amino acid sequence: CASSYRDRGNYNEQFF.

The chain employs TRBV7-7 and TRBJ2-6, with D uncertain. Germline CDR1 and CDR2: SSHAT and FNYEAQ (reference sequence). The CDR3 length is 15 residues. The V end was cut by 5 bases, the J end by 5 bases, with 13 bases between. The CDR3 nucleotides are TGTGCCAGCAGCGTGCCACAAAGTCGGGCCAACGTCCTGACTTTC. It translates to CASSVPQSRANVLTF.

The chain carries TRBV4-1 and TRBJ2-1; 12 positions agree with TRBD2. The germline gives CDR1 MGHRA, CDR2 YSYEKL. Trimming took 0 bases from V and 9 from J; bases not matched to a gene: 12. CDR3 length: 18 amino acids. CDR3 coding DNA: TGCGCCAGCAGCCAAGAAAGCCCGTCGACTAGCGGGAGTATTGAGCAGTTCTTC. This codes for CASSQESPSTSGSIEQFF.

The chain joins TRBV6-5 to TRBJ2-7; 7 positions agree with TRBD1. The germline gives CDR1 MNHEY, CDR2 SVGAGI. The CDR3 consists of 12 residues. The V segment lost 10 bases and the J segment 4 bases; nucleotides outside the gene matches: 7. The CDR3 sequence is CATANRGYEQYF. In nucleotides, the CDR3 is TGTGCCACGGCCAACAGGGGATACGAGCAGTACTTC.

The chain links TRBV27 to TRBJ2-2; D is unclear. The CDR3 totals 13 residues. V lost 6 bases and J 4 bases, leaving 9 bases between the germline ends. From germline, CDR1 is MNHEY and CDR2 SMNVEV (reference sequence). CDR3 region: CASRGTGTGELFF. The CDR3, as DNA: TGTGCCAGCAGAGGTACGGGCACCGGGGAGCTGTTTTTT.

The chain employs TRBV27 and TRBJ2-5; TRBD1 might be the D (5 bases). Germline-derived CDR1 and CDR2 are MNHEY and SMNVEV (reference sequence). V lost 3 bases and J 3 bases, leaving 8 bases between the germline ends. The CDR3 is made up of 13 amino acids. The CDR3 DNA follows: TGTGCCAGCAGTTTTCTAGGGGAAGAGACCCAGTACTTC. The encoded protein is CASSFLGEETQYF.

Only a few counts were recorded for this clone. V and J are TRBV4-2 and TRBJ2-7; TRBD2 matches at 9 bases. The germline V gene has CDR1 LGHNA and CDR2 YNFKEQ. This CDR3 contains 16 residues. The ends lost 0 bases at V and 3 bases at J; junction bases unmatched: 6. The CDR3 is CASSQDRGSGGYEQYF. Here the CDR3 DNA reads TGTGCCAGCAGCCAAGATAGGGGTAGCGGGGGCTACGAGCAGTACTTC.

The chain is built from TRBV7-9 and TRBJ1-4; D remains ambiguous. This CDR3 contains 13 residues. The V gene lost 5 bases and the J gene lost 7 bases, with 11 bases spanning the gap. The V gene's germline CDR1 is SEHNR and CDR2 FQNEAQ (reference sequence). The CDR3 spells CASSLPGPEKLFF. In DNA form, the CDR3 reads TGTGCCAGCAGCCTACCTGGGCCTGAAAAACTGTTTTTT.

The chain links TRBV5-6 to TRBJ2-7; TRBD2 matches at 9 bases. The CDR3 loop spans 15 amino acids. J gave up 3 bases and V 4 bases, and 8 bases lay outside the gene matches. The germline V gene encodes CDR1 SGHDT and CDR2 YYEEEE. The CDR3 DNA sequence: TGTGCCAGCAGCAAACCGACTAGCGGTCTCTACGAGCAGTACTTC. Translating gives CASSKPTSGLYEQYF.

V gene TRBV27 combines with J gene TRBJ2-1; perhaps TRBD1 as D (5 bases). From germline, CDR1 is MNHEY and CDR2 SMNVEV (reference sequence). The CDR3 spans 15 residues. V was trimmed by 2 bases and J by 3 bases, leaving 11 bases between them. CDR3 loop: CASSLPSGRYNEQFF. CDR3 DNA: TGTGCCAGCAGTTTACCATCAGGGCGCTACAATGAGCAGTTCTTC.

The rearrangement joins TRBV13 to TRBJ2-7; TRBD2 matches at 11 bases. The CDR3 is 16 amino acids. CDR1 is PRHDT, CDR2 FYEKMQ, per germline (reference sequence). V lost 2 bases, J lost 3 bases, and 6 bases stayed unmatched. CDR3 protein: CASSLSLAGGLYEQYF. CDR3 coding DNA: TGTGCCAGCAGCTTATCTCTAGCGGGAGGCCTCTACGAGCAGTACTTC.

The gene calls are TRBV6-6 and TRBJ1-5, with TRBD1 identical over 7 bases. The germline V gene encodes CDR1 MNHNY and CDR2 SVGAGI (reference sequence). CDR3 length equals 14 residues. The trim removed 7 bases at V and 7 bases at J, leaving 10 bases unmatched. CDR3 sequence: CASTIRQGRQPQHF. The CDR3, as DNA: TGTGCCAGCACCATCAGACAGGGTCGCCAGCCCCAGCATTTT.

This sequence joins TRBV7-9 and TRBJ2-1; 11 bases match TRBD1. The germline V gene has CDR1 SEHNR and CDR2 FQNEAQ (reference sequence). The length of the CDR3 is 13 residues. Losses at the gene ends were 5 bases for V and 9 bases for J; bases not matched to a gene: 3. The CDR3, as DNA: TGTGCCAGCAGCGACGGACAGGGGGCTGAGCAGTTCTTC. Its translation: CASSDGQGAEQFF.